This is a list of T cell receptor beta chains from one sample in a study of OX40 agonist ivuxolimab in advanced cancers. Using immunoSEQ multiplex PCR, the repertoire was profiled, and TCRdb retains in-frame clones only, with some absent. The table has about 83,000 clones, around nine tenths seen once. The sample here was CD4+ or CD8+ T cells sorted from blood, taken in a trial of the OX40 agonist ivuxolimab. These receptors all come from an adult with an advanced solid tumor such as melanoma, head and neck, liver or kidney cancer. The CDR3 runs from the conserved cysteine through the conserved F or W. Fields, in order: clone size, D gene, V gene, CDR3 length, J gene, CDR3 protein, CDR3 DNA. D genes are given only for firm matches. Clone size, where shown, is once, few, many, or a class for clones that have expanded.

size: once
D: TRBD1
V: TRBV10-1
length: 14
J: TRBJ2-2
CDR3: CASSPDRATGELFF
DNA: TGCGCCAGCAGCCCCGACAGGGCCACCGGGGAGCTGTTTTTT

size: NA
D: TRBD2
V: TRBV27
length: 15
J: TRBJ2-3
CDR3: CASSLWGRVPDTQYF
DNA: TGTGCCAGCAGTTTATGGGGGAGGGTCCCAGATACGCAGTATTTT

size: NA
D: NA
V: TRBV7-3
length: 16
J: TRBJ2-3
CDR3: CASSLTAGGGADTQYF
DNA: TGTGCCAGCAGCTTAACGGCCGGGGGCGGCGCAGATACGCAGTATTTT

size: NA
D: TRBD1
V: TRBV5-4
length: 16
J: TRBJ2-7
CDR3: CASSLRDRGSRYEQYF
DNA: TGTGCCAGCAGCCTCCGGGACAGGGGAAGTCGGTACGAGCAGTACTTC

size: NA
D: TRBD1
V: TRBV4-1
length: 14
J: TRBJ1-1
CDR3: CASSPGQIDTEAFF
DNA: TGCGCCAGCAGCCCGGGACAGATCGACACTGAAGCTTTCTTT

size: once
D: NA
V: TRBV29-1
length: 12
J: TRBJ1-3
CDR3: CSVRTQGNTIYF
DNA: TGCAGCGTCCGGACTCAGGGAAACACCATATATTTT

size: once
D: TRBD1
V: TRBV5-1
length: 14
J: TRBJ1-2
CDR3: CASSPDRPPYGYTF
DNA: TGCGCCAGCAGCCCGGACAGGCCTCCCTATGGCTACACCTTC

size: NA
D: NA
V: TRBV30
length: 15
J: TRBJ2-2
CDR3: CAWGMGGVGTGELFF
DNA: TGTGCCTGGGGGATGGGGGGAGTCGGGACCGGGGAGCTGTTTTTT

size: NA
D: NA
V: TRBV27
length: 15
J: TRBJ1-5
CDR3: CASRPLGGRNQPQHF
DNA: TGTGCCAGCCGACCCTTGGGCGGGCGGAATCAGCCCCAGCATTTT

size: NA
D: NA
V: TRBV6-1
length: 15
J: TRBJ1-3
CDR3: CASGDRRGSGNTIYF
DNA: TGTGCCAGCGGTGACAGGCGGGGGTCTGGAAACACCATATATTTT

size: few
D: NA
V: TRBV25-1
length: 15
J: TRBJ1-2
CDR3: CASSESWGVNYGYTF
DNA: TGTGCCAGCAGTGAATCTTGGGGGGTGAACTATGGCTACACCTTC

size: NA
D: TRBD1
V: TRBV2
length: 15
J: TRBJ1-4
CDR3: CASSAEGQGGEKLFF
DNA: TGTGCCAGCAGTGCGGAGGGACAGGGGGGTGAAAAACTGTTTTTT

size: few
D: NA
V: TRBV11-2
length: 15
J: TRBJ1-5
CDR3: CASSLGHRRNQPQHF
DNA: TGTGCCAGCAGCTTAGGACACCGTCGCAATCAGCCCCAGCATTTT

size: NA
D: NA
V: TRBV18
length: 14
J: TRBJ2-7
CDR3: CASSPRSNSYEQYF
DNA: TGTGCCAGCTCACCGCGGAGTAACTCCTACGAGCAGTACTTC

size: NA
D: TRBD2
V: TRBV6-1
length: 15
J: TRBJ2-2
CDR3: CASSEGTSGTGELFF
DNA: TGTGCCAGCAGTGAAGGGACTAGCGGTACCGGGGAGCTGTTTTTT

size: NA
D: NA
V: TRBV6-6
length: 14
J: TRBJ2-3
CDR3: CASSLTVSTDTQYF
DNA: TGTGCCAGCAGCCTGACGGTGAGCACAGATACGCAGTATTTT

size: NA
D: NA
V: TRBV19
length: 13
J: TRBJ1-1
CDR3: CASSMQMNTEAFF
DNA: TGTGCCAGTAGTATGCAGATGAACACTGAAGCTTTCTTT

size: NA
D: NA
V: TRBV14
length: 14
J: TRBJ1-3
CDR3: CASSPGTVGNTIYF
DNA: TGTGCCAGCAGCCCGGGGACGGTCGGAAACACCATATATTTT

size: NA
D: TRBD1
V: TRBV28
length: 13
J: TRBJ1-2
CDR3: CASSLNRGYGYTF
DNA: TGTGCCAGCAGTTTAAACAGGGGCTATGGCTACACCTTC

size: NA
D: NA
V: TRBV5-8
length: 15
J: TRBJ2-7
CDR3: CASSFLQASSYEQYF
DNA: TGTGCCAGCAGCTTCCTTCAGGCCAGCTCCTACGAGCAGTACTTC

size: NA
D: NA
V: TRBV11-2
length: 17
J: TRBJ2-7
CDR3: CASSPPPRGPHSYEQYF
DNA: TGTGCCAGCAGTCCACCCCCTCGAGGGCCCCACTCCTACGAGCAGTACTTC

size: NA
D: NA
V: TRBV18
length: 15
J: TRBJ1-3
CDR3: CASSREDSSGNTIYF
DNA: TGTGCCAGCTCACGCGAAGACTCCTCTGGAAACACCATATATTTT

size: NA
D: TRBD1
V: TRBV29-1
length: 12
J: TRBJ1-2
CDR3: CSVEGQPYGYTF
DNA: TGCAGCGTTGAGGGACAGCCCTATGGCTACACCTTC

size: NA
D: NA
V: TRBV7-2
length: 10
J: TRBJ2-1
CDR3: CASSLMPQFF
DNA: TGTGCCAGCAGCTTAATGCCGCAGTTCTTC

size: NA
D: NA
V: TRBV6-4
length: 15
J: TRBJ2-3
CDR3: CASSASQGGSDTQYF
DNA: TGTGCCAGCAGTGCCTCTCAGGGGGGCTCAGATACGCAGTATTTT

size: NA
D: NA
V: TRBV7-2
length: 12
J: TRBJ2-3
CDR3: CASSLDVNTQYF
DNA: TGTGCCAGCAGCTTAGATGTAAATACGCAGTATTTT

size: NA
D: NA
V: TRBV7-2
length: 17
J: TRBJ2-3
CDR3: CASSLDIVGTATDTQYF
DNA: TGTGCCAGCAGCTTAGATATTGTGGGGACTGCCACAGATACGCAGTATTTT

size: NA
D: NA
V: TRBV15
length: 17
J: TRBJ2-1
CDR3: CATSRGRGTASYNEQFF
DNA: TGTGCCACCAGCAGAGGGAGGGGGACAGCCTCCTACAATGAGCAGTTCTTC

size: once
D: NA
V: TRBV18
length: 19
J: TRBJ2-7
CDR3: CASSPQTGRWPRGTYEQYF
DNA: TGTGCCAGCTCACCACAAACAGGGAGATGGCCCCGGGGCACCTACGAGCAGTACTTC

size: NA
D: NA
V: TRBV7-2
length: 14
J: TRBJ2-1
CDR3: CASTQRWSYNEQFF
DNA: TGTGCCAGCACCCAAAGATGGTCCTACAATGAGCAGTTCTTC

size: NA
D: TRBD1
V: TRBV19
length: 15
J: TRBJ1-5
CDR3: CASSIDRGPNQPQHF
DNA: TGTGCCAGTAGTATTGACAGGGGACCTAATCAGCCCCAGCATTTT

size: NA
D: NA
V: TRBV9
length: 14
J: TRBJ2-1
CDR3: CASSVGGQYNEQFF
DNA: TGTGCCAGCAGCGTAGGGGGGCAGTACAATGAGCAGTTCTTC

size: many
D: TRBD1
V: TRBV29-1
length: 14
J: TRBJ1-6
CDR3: CAAGTGVGGSPLHF
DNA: TGCGCTGCCGGGACAGGGGTAGGGGGTTCACCCCTCCACTTT

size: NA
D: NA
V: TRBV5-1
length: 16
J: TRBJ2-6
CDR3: CASSPTTVSGANVLTF
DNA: TGCGCCAGCAGCCCGACAACGGTCTCCGGGGCCAACGTCCTGACTTTC

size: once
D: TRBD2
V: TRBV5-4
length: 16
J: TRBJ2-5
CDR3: CASSLKLAGSRETQYF
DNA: TGTGCCAGCAGCTTGAAACTAGCGGGAAGTCGAGAGACCCAGTACTTC

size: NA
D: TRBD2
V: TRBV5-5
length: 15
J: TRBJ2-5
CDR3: CASSLELAVQETQYF
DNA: TGTGCCAGCAGCTTGGAACTAGCGGTACAAGAGACCCAGTACTTC

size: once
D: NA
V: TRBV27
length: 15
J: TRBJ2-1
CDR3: CASSFRDPSYNEQFF
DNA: TGTGCCAGCAGTTTCCGGGACCCCTCCTACAATGAGCAGTTCTTC

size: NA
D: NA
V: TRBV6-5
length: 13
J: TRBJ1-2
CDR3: CASSYTMNYGYTF
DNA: TGTGCCAGCAGTTACACGATGAACTATGGCTACACCTTC

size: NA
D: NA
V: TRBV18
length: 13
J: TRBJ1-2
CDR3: CASSPSQAYGYTF
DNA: TGTGCCAGCTCACCTTCACAGGCCTATGGCTACACCTTC

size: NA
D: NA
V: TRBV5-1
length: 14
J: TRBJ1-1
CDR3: CASSFRGWRAEAFF
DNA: TGCGCCAGCAGTTTCAGGGGCTGGAGGGCTGAAGCTTTCTTT

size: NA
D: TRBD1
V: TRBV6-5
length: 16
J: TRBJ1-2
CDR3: CASSYSPGTGPGGYTF
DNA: TGTGCCAGCAGTTACTCGCCGGGGACAGGGCCGGGTGGCTACACCTTC